These T cell receptor beta chains were read from a single sample in a study of blood T cell repertoires in COVID-19. Profiled with immunoSEQ multiplex PCR; TCRdb holds only in-frame clones, not every one. The top ten clones hold 3% to 4.5% of a sample with roughly 250,000 clones, just under 90% of them seen once. Material: peripheral blood. The receptors here all came from a woman aged 40-49 years with acute or convalescent COVID-19. CDR3s include the opening cysteine and the closing phenylalanine or tryptophan. The D gene is left open where the match is weak. Clone size is stated in some rows and not others, as once, few, many or a class when expanded.

clone size: -; V gene: TRBV3-1/TRBV3-2; J gene: TRBJ1-1; D gene: -; CDR3 DNA: TGTGCCAGCAGCTCCCAGGGGAGGAACACTGAAGCTTTCTTT; CDR3 protein: CASSSQGRNTEAFF
clone size: many; V gene: TRBV2; J gene: TRBJ2-5; D gene: TRBD2; CDR3 DNA: TGTGCCAGCAGCCGGCGGGGGGGCCAAGAGACCCAGTACTTC; CDR3 protein: CASSRRGGQETQYF
clone size: -; V gene: TRBV2; J gene: TRBJ1-2; D gene: TRBD1; CDR3 DNA: TGTGCCAGCAGGTCCGTTCGGGACAGGGAATACGGCTACACCTTC; CDR3 protein: CASRSVRDREYGYTF
clone size: -; V gene: TRBV29-1; J gene: TRBJ1-5; D gene: -; CDR3 DNA: TGCAGCGTTGGTTCTTGGGGGGGGCCTCAGCCCCAGCATTTT; CDR3 protein: CSVGSWGGPQPQHF
clone size: -; V gene: TRBV27; J gene: TRBJ1-1; D gene: -; CDR3 DNA: TGTGCCAGCAGTCCGGGGGGTCCTGAAGCTTTCTTT; CDR3 protein: CASSPGGPEAFF
clone size: -; V gene: TRBV27; J gene: TRBJ1-1; D gene: -; CDR3 DNA: TGTGCCAGCAGTTTATTCCCACTGAGATCGACAGGATTGAACACTGAAGCTTTCTTT; CDR3 protein: CASSLFPLRSTGLNTEAFF
clone size: -; V gene: TRBV30; J gene: TRBJ1-5; D gene: TRBD1; CDR3 DNA: TGTGCCTGGAACTTGGACAGGGCTCAGCCCCAGCATTTT; CDR3 protein: CAWNLDRAQPQHF
clone size: -; V gene: TRBV2; J gene: TRBJ2-1; D gene: -; CDR3 DNA: TGTGCCAGCAAACCAGGGCCCCCCTACAATGAGCAGTTCTTC; CDR3 protein: CASKPGPPYNEQFF
clone size: -; V gene: TRBV3-1/TRBV3-2; J gene: TRBJ2-3; D gene: TRBD2; CDR3 DNA: TGTGCCAGCAGCCAAGATCCCCCTAGCGGGTCCCGACAGGATACGCAGTATTTT; CDR3 protein: CASSQDPPSGSRQDTQYF
clone size: -; V gene: TRBV7-9; J gene: TRBJ2-1; D gene: -; CDR3 DNA: TGTGCGACCAGGGGAGATGAGCAGTTCTTC; CDR3 protein: CATRGDEQFF
clone size: -; V gene: TRBV2; J gene: TRBJ1-5; D gene: TRBD1; CDR3 DNA: TGTGCCAGCAATCCGAACAGGGGGGGGGCGCCCCAGCATTTT; CDR3 protein: CASNPNRGGAPQHF
clone size: -; V gene: TRBV19; J gene: TRBJ1-2; D gene: TRBD1; CDR3 DNA: TGTGCCAGCAAACAGGGGGCGGCTGGCTACACCTTC; CDR3 protein: CASKQGAAGYTF
clone size: -; V gene: TRBV18; J gene: TRBJ1-6; D gene: TRBD1; CDR3 DNA: TGTGCCAGCTCACCAGGGACAGGCCCCAATTCACCCCTCCACTTT; CDR3 protein: CASSPGTGPNSPLHF
clone size: -; V gene: TRBV2; J gene: TRBJ2-3; D gene: -; CDR3 DNA: TGTGCCAGCAGTGGCAGCGCGCGGGATACGCAGTATTTT; CDR3 protein: CASSGSARDTQYF
clone size: once; V gene: TRBV5-4; J gene: TRBJ1-4; D gene: -; CDR3 DNA: TGTGCCAGCAGCCGGGGGGTCGTACAGGGTGCAACTAATGAAAAACTGTTTTTT; CDR3 protein: CASSRGVVQGATNEKLFF
clone size: -; V gene: TRBV6-5; J gene: TRBJ1-2; D gene: -; CDR3 DNA: TGTGCCAGCAGCGAGGGGGGGGCGCTTGTCTATGGCTACACCTTC; CDR3 protein: CASSEGGALVYGYTF
clone size: -; V gene: TRBV14; J gene: TRBJ1-1; D gene: -; CDR3 DNA: TGTGCCAGCAGCCAAGGAACACATCTGAATACAAAGGCTTTCTTT; CDR3 protein: CASSQGTHLNTKAFF
clone size: -; V gene: TRBV7-2; J gene: TRBJ1-6; D gene: TRBD1; CDR3 DNA: TGTGCCAGCAGCGCCGACAGGGTCGAAAATTCACCCCTCCACTTT; CDR3 protein: CASSADRVENSPLHF
clone size: once; V gene: TRBV19; J gene: TRBJ2-1; D gene: TRBD2; CDR3 DNA: TGTGCCAGTAGCCTGACTAGCGGGGGCTTTGAGCAGTTCTTC; CDR3 protein: CASSLTSGGFEQFF
clone size: -; V gene: TRBV10-3; J gene: TRBJ1-2; D gene: -; CDR3 DNA: TGTGCCATCAGAGGGGCTCAGATTAACTATGGCTACACCTTC; CDR3 protein: CAIRGAQINYGYTF
clone size: -; V gene: TRBV30; J gene: TRBJ2-1; D gene: -; CDR3 DNA: TGTGCCTGGAGTGTTCGGGCCTTACAGGGTGGTGAGCAGTTCTTC; CDR3 protein: CAWSVRALQGGEQFF
clone size: -; V gene: TRBV6-5; J gene: TRBJ1-6; D gene: TRBD1; CDR3 DNA: TGTGCCAGCAGTTTAGCGACAGGGGGAGCGGCACCCCTCCACTTT; CDR3 protein: CASSLATGGAAPLHF